The 6 T cell receptor beta chains below come from one sample, sequenced in a study of CD8+ T cells in alopecia areata. Reverse transcription of extracted RNA yielded cDNA, which provided the sequencing template. The assay was immunoSEQ multiplex PCR, and TCRdb's table has in-frame clones only and misses some. The sample includes 100,000 to 150,000 clones, about 60% of them seen just once. The sequencing sample was made of CD4+ T cells sorted from blood. The source is a human donor in good health.

The chain combines TRBV18 with TRBJ1-2, with D perhaps TRBD1 (6 bases). Germline-derived CDR1 and CDR2 are KGHSH and LQKENI. V was clipped by 6 bases and J by 4 bases, with 15 bases between them. The CDR3 loop spans 14 amino acids. CDR3 coding DNA: TGTGCCAGCTCCGAAGGGGGGCGAGGCTATGGCTACACCTTC. This translates into CASSEGGRGYGYTF.

This clone was observed a few times. The DNA for the CDR3 is TGCGCCAGCAGCCAACCGGGACAGAACTACGAGCAGTACTTC. It codes for CASSQPGQNYEQYF. The chain links TRBV4-1 to TRBJ2-7; TRBD1 matches 7 bases. The CDR3 is 14 residues long. Germline lookup yields CDR1 MGHRA and CDR2 YSYEKL. V shed 2 bases, J shed 3 bases, and the junction held 4 bases outside the gene matches.

With regard to this clone: A read error may produce the germline difference seen at one junction end. This sequence joins TRBV7-9 and TRBJ1-5; 8 bases align to TRBD1. The length of the CDR3 is 16 residues. The germline V gene has CDR1 SEHNR and CDR2 FQNEAQ (reference sequence). In DNA form, the CDR3 reads TGTGCCGGCAGCTCCTCAACCGGGACAGGCAGTCAGCCCCAGCATTTT. It encodes CAGSSSTGTGSQPQHF.

CDR3 bases: TGTGCCAGCTCCCCGGGACAGGGTAATAATCAGCCCCAGCATTTT. Its protein is CASSPGQGNNQPQHF. V is TRBV27 and J is TRBJ1-5, with TRBD1 identical over 9 bases. The CDR3 length is 15 residues. In germline, CDR1 is MNHEY, CDR2 SMNVEV (reference sequence). J gave up 4 bases and V 8 bases, and 9 bases lay outside the gene matches.

This clone occurred a few times. The CDR3 DNA reads as TGTGCCAGCAGTGACAGGGGGTCATACGAGCAGTACTTC. It is translated as CASSDRGSYEQYF. The chain couples TRBV6-5 to TRBJ2-7, with 9 nucleotides matching TRBD1. CDR3 size: 13 residues. Germline V lookup: CDR1 MNHEY, CDR2 SVGAGI. V lost 5 bases, J lost 4 bases, and 3 bases stayed unmatched.

This clone was detected many times. The chain carries TRBV7-9 and TRBJ1-1; D call uncertain. Germline V CDR1 and CDR2: SEHNR, FQNEAQ (reference sequence). This CDR3 region has 16 residues. The germline V and J ends were trimmed by 0 bases and 5 bases, with 16 bases remaining between them. Written as DNA, the CDR3 is TGTGCCAGCAGCTTAGCGGGAAGTCAGTACTGGACTGAAGCTTTCTTT. Its translation is CASSLAGSQYWTEAFF.